The entry below gives a single T cell receptor beta chain sequence along with its context. The sample belongs to a study of T cell responses to AZD1222 COVID-19 vaccine. The table came from immunoSEQ multiplex PCR; TCRdb's copy has only in-frame clones and leaves some out. The top ten hold roughly 4.4% of the sample, which has 100,000 to 150,000 clones, less than 90% seen once. Germline values: CDR1 MNHEY, CDR2 SMNVEV (reference sequence). The CDR3 extends over 15 amino acids. V dropped 6 bases and J dropped 7; count of bases not matched to a gene: 10. This TCR came from an adult in good health. Sequencing used peripheral blood, obtained on day 0 of AZD1222 vaccination. The V gene is TRBV27, the J gene TRBJ1-4, with 8 bases matching TRBD1. CDR3 residues: CASRQFRGRGEKLFF. In DNA, the CDR3 is TGTGCCAGCAGGCAATTCAGGGGGCGAGGTGAAAAACTGTTTTTT.